The present entry profiles one TCR beta chain with its context. The antigen is unknown. Trimming removed 5 bases from V and 10 bases from J, with 12 bases in between. The CDR3 contains 12 residues. The data are from a study of T cell responses to AZD1222 COVID-19 vaccine. Study-level results: There were repertoire samples only from the period after the peak T cell response. The donor group comprised mostly white British people and more females; the analysis possibly underestimated clonal diversity. At baseline, seropositivity was found in only a handful of AZD1222 recipients. Vaccination with two AZD1222 doses was followed by a rise in Spike-specific TCR breadth and depth.

Some clones are missing from TCRdb's copy, which holds only in-frame ones; the method was immunoSEQ multiplex PCR. Seen here are about 110,000 clones, around 94% observed once, and the top ten hold roughly 2%. The TCR originated in an adult in good health. The specimen was peripheral blood, collected on day 0 of AZD1222 vaccination. V gene TRBV12-3 or TRBV12-4 combines with J gene TRBJ1-5, with TRBD1 as a possible D gene (6 bases). The CDR3 DNA reads as TGTGCCAGCAGTCCCTACAGGGCCCCCCAGCATTTT. This codes for CASSPYRAPQHF.